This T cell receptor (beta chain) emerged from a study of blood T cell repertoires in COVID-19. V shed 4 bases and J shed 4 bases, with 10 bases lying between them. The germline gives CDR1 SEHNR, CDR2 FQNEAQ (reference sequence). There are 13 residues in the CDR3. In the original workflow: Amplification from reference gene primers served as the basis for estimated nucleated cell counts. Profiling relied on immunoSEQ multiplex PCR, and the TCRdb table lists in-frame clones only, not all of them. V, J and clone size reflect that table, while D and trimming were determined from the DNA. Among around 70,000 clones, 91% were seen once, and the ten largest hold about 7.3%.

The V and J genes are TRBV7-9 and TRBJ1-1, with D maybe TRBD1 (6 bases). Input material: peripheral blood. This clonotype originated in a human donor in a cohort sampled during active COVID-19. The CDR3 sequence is CASSSNRATEAFF. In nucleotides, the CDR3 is TGTGCCAGCAGCTCGAACAGGGCCACTGAAGCTTTCTTT.